This T cell receptor beta chain was captured by sequencing in a study of blood T cell repertoires in COVID-19. As for the study in general: Sites in the United States, Italy and Spain provided acute and convalescent COVID-19 samples.

Germline CDR1 reads SGHRS; CDR2 reads YFSETQ. This CDR3 is 15 amino acids long. J gave up 3 bases and V 4 bases, and 6 bases lay outside the gene matches. Original processing notes: Amplification of reference gene primers provided the estimated nucleated cell counts. TCRdb's table, derived via immunoSEQ multiplex PCR, lists solely in-frame clones and lacks some. The V and J calls and clone size come from that table; D and trimming were worked out from the DNA. Of 87,000 or so clones in the sample, 80% to 95% were seen once. Those enrolled in Seattle joined during active infection and were followed longitudinally afterward.

This sequence joins TRBV5-1 and TRBJ2-7; 11 positions agree with TRBD1. The clonotype was recovered from a man aged 18 to 29 with COVID-19, enrolled during active disease. The sequencing input was peripheral blood. In DNA, the CDR3 is TGCGCCAGCAGCCACCCGGACAGGGGGCGCTACGAGCAGTACTTC. Protein: CASSHPDRGRYEQYF.